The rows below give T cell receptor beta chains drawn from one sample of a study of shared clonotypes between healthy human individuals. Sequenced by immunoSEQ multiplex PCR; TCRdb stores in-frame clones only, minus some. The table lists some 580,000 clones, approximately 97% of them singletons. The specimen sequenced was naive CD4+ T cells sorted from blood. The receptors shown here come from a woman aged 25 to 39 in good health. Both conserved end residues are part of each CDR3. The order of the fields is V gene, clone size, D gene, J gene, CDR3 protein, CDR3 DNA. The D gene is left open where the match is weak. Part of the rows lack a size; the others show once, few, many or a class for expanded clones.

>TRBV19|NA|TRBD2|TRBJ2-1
CASSIDGLALGEQFF
TGTGCCAGTAGTATAGATGGACTAGCGTTAGGTGAGCAGTTCTTC
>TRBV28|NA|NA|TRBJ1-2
CATDRNYGYTF
TGTGCCACCGACAGGAACTATGGCTACACCTTC
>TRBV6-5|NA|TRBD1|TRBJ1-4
CASRGTGTEKLFF
TGTGCCAGCAGGGGGACAGGGACCGAAAAACTGTTTTTT
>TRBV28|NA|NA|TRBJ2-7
CASRDFGRDPYEQYF
TGTGCCAGCAGGGACTTTGGAAGGGATCCCTACGAGCAGTACTTC
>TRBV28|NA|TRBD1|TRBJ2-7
CASSLDRVVEQYF
TGTGCCAGCAGCCTAGACAGGGTCGTGGAGCAGTACTTC
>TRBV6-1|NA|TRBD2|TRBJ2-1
CASSVVGRFYRNEQFF
TGTGCCAGCAGTGTAGTCGGGAGGTTCTATAGGAATGAGCAGTTCTTC
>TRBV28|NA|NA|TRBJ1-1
CASRGSGKANTEAFF
TGTGCCAGCCGTGGATCGGGGAAGGCGAACACTGAAGCTTTCTTT
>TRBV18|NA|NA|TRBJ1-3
CASSPSETGFIRNTIYF
TGTGCCAGCTCACCATCCGAAACAGGGTTTATCAGAAACACCATATATTTT
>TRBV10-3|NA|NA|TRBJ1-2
CAISESRDPGYTF
TGTGCCATCAGTGAGTCTCGGGACCCTGGCTACACCTTC
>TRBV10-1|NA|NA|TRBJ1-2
CASTERGFYGYTF
TGCGCCAGCACCGAAAGGGGGTTCTATGGCTACACCTTC
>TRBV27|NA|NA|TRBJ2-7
CASSLWATYEQYF
TGTGCCAGCAGTTTATGGGCAACCTACGAGCAGTACTTC
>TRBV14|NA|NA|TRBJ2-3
CASSQVTLGRNTQYF
TGTGCCAGCAGCCAAGTTACGCTGGGGCGGAATACGCAGTATTTT
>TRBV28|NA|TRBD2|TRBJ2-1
CASSLEVLAVYNEQFF
TGTGCCAGCAGTTTAGAAGTACTAGCGGTGTACAATGAGCAGTTCTTC
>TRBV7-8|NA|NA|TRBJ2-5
CASSTRTWETQYF
TGTGCCAGCAGCACCCGTACGTGGGAGACCCAGTACTTC
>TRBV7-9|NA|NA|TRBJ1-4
CASSLAEGEKLFF
TGTGCCAGCAGCTTAGCGGAGGGTGAAAAACTGTTTTTT
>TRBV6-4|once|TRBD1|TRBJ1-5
CASSADREDQPQHF
TGTGCCAGCAGCGCGGACAGGGAGGATCAGCCCCAGCATTTT
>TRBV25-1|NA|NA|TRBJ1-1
CASSDLGTTAGTEAFF
TGTGCCAGCAGTGATCTCGGGACCACGGCCGGGACTGAAGCTTTCTTT
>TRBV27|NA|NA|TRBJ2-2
CASRLGVGTGELFF
TGTGCCAGCAGGTTGGGGGTAGGCACCGGGGAGCTGTTTTTT
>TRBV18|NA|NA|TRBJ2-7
CASSPQGDYEQYF
TGTGCCAGCTCACCCCAAGGGGACTACGAGCAGTACTTC
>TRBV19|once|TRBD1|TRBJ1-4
CASSPTGGLSNEKLFF
TGTGCCAGTAGTCCCACAGGGGGTTTGTCTAATGAAAAACTGTTTTTT
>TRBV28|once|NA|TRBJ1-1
CASSLIRQSTEAFF
TGTGCCAGCAGTCTTATACGTCAGAGCACTGAAGCTTTCTTT
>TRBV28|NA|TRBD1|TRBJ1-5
CASSFLLGAGGSQPQHF
TGTGCCAGCAGTTTTTTGCTAGGTGCAGGGGGCAGTCAGCCCCAGCATTTT
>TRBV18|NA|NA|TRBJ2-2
CASSPIGIANTGELFF
TGTGCCAGCTCACCGATCGGGATTGCGAACACCGGGGAGCTGTTTTTT
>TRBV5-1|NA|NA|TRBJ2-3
CASSSSADTQYF
TGCGCCAGCAGCTCCTCCGCAGATACGCAGTATTTT